The subject of this entry is one T cell receptor beta chain. Its antigen remains unidentified. The sample belongs to a study of human T cells and chemical hapten exposure. Time point reported: pre-sensitization, week 0. Stated treatment: therapeutic diphenylcyclopropenone sensitization with weekly scalp DPC. Whole-study results and caveats: TCRs above 1 in 1000 frequency stayed constant with DPC sensitization.

V was pared by 1 base and J by 4 bases, with 9 bases of the junction left unmatched. This CDR3 has 15 amino acids. The germline CDR1 and CDR2 sequences are DFQATT and SNEGSKA (reference sequence). Authors' processing steps: Sampled TCR counts reached a median of roughly 90,000 per sample, with values ranging from about 23,224 to 700,000. TCRdb reprocessed the RACE reads with MiXCR, giving one entry per CDR3 protein. For this entry, the V and J calls and clone size follow TCRdb and not the study's own pipeline. The table shows around 330,000 distinct CDR3 sequences, with about 5.4% occurring only once.

This specimen consisted of whole blood, obtained in connection with sensitization to the hapten diphenylcyclopropenone (DPC). V gene TRBV20-1 combines with J gene TRBJ2-5; 7 bases are shared with TRBD2. This receptor was obtained from a woman between 18 and 30 years old with alopecia areata. Some clones in this sample may be carry-over from other donors' samples. CDR3 DNA sequence: TGCAGTGCTAGAGTTTCCGGGGGGATTATAGAGACCCAGTACTTC. This gives the protein CSARVSGGIIETQYF.